Here is one T cell receptor (beta chain) with its context. The V gene's germline CDR1 is LNHDA and CDR2 SQIVND (reference sequence). V lost 9 bases to trimming and J lost 7 bases, with 16 bases between them. The CDR3 covers 12 residues. Only in-frame clones appear in the TCRdb table, and some are missing; sequencing was by immunoSEQ multiplex PCR. This sample has about 140,000 clones, with about 90% found just once. The data derive from a study of control samples from healthy donors and cancer patients. The gene calls are TRBV19 and TRBJ2-7; D is possibly TRBD1 or TRBD2 (5 bases each). The clonotype originates from a man in his late teens or twenties in good health. The sample comprised blood. The CDR3: CASRARGQEQYF. The CDR3 nucleotides read TGTGCCAGCCGGGCCCGGGGCCAGGAGCAGTACTTC.